One sample yielded the 5 T cell receptor beta chains listed below, sequenced in a study of metastatic and nonmetastatic thyroid tumors. Not a single patient had been given any form of treatment at any point before undergoing thyroid surgery. TCRdb re-clonotyped the PCR reads through MiXCR. Among 23,000 or so clones listed, about 13% were seen once. The sequencing input was blood. The receptors were sampled from a female donor with papillary thyroid cancer or a benign thyroid nodule (not recorded which). Some clones in this sample may be carry-over from other donors' samples.

The chain uses TRBV15 and TRBJ2-7; D gene unclear. V was shortened by 4 bases and J by 2 bases, with 12 bases between the two germline ends. This CDR3 has 14 amino acids. Looked up from germline, CDR1 is LNHNV and CDR2 is YYDKDF (reference sequence). The CDR3 region is CATSMNSVAYEQYF. In DNA form, the CDR3 reads TGTGCCACCAGCATGAACAGTGTGGCCTACGAGCAGTACTTC.

This clone was found many times. V and J are TRBV5-1 and TRBJ2-5; no definite D call. The length of the CDR3 is 14 residues. The germline V gene encodes CDR1 SGHRS and CDR2 YFSETQ. V lost 3 bases and J lost 2, with 11 bases in between. CDR3 DNA: TGCGCCAGCAGCTCAGTCCCGGGTCAAGAGACCCAGTACTTC. It codes for CASSSVPGQETQYF.

At least ten counts were recorded for this clone. This chain uses TRBV24-1 with TRBJ2-1; possible D gene TRBD1, 6 bases. Germline CDR1 reads KGHDR; CDR2 reads SFDVKD. V lost 6 bases and J 2 bases, leaving 13 bases between the germline ends. The CDR3 has 15 amino acids. CDR3 DNA: TGTGCCACCAGTCCCCGGGACACTACCTACAATGAGCAGTTCTTC. It codes for CATSPRDTTYNEQFF.

In this sample, this clone turned up many times. The chain employs TRBV15 and TRBJ2-7, with D possibly matching TRBD1 (6 bases). CDR1 and CDR2 (germline): LNHNV, YYDKDF (reference sequence). The CDR3 spans 13 residues. Between the trimmed V and J ends, which lost 1 base and 3 bases, there was a span of 7 bases. CDR3 residues: CATSRGQDYEQYF. The CDR3 bases are TGTGCCACCAGCAGAGGACAGGACTACGAGCAGTACTTC.

The genes are TRBV7-8 and TRBJ2-7; no clear D. Germline V CDR1 and CDR2: SGHVS, FQNEAQ. The CDR3 is made up of 14 amino acids. Trimming removed 5 bases at V and 3 bases at J, with 14 bases between. The CDR3 protein is CASSPEVVDYEQYF. As DNA, the CDR3 is TGTGCCAGCAGCCCGGAAGTTGTGGACTACGAGCAGTACTTC.